Listed below are T cell receptor beta chains from one sample, sequenced in a study of human T cells and chemical hapten exposure. TCRdb reprocessed the 5' RACE reads with MiXCR, giving one entry per CDR3 protein. The sample contains tens of thousands of distinct CDR3 sequences, roughly 8% of which appear only once. Receptor source: a male donor in good health. CDR3s include the opening cysteine and the closing phenylalanine or tryptophan. The D gene is left open where the match is weak. Only part of the rows carry a size: once, few, many, or a class if the clone is expanded.

abundance,d_gene,v_gene,j_gene,CDR3nt,CDR3aa
-,TRBD1,TRBV10-3,TRBJ1-1,TGTGCCATCAGTGACAGGGGGCGAGGGGGAAACACTGAAGCTTTCTTT,CAISDRGRGGNTEAFF
-,-,TRBV12-3/TRBV12-4,TRBJ2-2,TGTGCCGCTCTAAGGGGAGGGAACACCGGGGAGCTGTTTTTT,CAALRGGNTGELFF
many,-,TRBV4-2,TRBJ1-2,TGTGCCAGCAGCCAAGATCGGGGGAGTGACTATGGCTACACCTTC,CASSQDRGSDYGYTF
-,TRBD1,TRBV29-1,TRBJ2-2,TGCAGCGTTGAATTACGGGACAGCACGAACACCGGGGAGCTGTTTTTT,CSVELRDSTNTGELFF
many,TRBD2,TRBV18,TRBJ2-3,TGTGCCAGCTCAGGGCTAGCGGGAGAAGCGGATACGCAGTATTTT,CASSGLAGEADTQYF
many,-,TRBV19,TRBJ2-2,TGTGCCAGTAGTATAATGGGGGGTACCACCGGGGAGCTGTTTTTT,CASSIMGGTTGELFF
few,-,TRBV7-2,TRBJ2-3,TGTGCCAGCAGCCCCCAGGGGGGGCCCGGGGATACGCAGTATTTT,CASSPQGGPGDTQYF
many,-,TRBV7-2,TRBJ1-1,TGTGCCAGCAGCTTCGTCCCGAACACTGAAGCTTTCTTT,CASSFVPNTEAFF
many,-,TRBV20-1,TRBJ2-7,TGCAGTGCTAGAGATTTGACTGGTATCTACGAGCAGTACTTC,CSARDLTGIYEQYF
once,-,TRBV27,TRBJ1-5,TGTGCCAGCAGATCCGACAGGAGCAATCAGCCCCAGCATTTT,CASRSDRSNQPQHF
few,TRBD2,TRBV20-1,TRBJ2-1,TGCAGTGCTACCCGGGAACTAGCGGGAGTTGAGCAGTTCTTC,CSATRELAGVEQFF
few,TRBD2,TRBV5-1,TRBJ2-1,TGCGCCAGCAGCTTACGAGGGACTAGCGGGGGAGGGTACAATGAGCAGTTCTTC,CASSLRGTSGGGYNEQFF
-,TRBD2,TRBV5-1,TRBJ2-1,TGCGCCAGCAGCTTACCCAGCGGGGGAGCCTACAATGAGCAGTTCTTC,CASSLPSGGAYNEQFF
few,-,TRBV5-1,TRBJ2-3,TGCGCCAGCAATACGAATCCCGGGGGGCCAAGCACAGATACGCAGTATTTT,CASNTNPGGPSTDTQYF
-,-,TRBV27,TRBJ1-2,TGTGCCAGCAAAAGGGATGGGTATGGCTACACCTTC,CASKRDGYGYTF
few,-,TRBV11-2,TRBJ2-1,TGTGCCAGCAGCTTCGTCGTTAATGAGCAGTTCTTC,CASSFVVNEQFF
few,-,TRBV20-1,TRBJ1-2,TGCAGTGCTAGAGATGGGGGGGCGAGGTTCTATGGCTACACCTTC,CSARDGGARFYGYTF
many,-,TRBV3-1,TRBJ2-3,TGTGCCAGCAGTCAAGAAGGGGCCACAGATACGCAGTATTTT,CASSQEGATDTQYF
few,-,TRBV7-9,TRBJ1-4,TGTGCCAGCAGCACGGCAGGGAGCTCTAATGAAAAACTGTTTTTT,CASSTAGSSNEKLFF
many,-,TRBV4-3,TRBJ1-1,TGCGCCAGCAGCATGACCAGGGGTGAGTCTGAAGCTTTCTTT,CASSMTRGESEAFF
-,TRBD1,TRBV4-3,TRBJ1-2,TGCGCCAGCAGCCAAGATATCCCCAGGGGGCGCCGAGACCTTAACTATGGCTACAACTTC,CASSQDIPRGRRDLNYGYNF
few,-,TRBV6-5,TRBJ1-2,TGTGCCAGCAGTTACTCGCATGGCCGGGCCCGTGGGGACTATGGCTACACCTTC,CASSYSHGRARGDYGYTF
few,-,TRBV12-2,TRBJ1-5,TGTGCAAGTCGCTTAGCCCCGACAGGGGTCAAGGGTAGCAATCAGCCCCAGCATTTT,CASRLAPTGVKGSNQPQHF
many,TRBD2,TRBV10-3,TRBJ2-3,TGTGCCATCAGGCTAGCGGGTGTTACAGATACGCAGTATTTT,CAIRLAGVTDTQYF
-,-,TRBV20-1,TRBJ1-4,TGCAGTGCTAGGGGGTGGGGAGTTCATGAAAAACTGTTTTTT,CSARGWGVHEKLFF
many,-,TRBV7-2,TRBJ2-7,TGTGCCAGCAGCAACCAGGGGTACGAGCAGTACTTC,CASSNQGYEQYF
-,TRBD2,TRBV10-3,TRBJ2-7,TGTGCCATCAGCCGGGACTACTCCTACGAGCAGTACTTC,CAISRDYSYEQYF
-,-,TRBV20-1,TRBJ1-5,TGCAGTGCTAGAGATTCCCTGGGACGCAACAATCAGCCCCAGCATTTT,CSARDSLGRNNQPQHF
-,-,TRBV7-2,TRBJ2-5,TGTGCCAGCAGTTCAGGGGGGGAGACCCAGTACTTC,CASSSGGETQYF